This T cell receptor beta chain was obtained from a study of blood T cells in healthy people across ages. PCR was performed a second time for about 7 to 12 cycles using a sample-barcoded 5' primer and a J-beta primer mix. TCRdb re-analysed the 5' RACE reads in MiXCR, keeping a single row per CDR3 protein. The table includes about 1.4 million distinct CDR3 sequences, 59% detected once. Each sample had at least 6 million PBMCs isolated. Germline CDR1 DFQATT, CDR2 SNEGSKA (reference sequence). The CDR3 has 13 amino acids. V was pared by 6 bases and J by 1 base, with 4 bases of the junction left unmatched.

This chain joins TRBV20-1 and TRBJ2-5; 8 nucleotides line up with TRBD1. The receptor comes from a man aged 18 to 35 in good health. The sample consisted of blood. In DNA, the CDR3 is TGCAGTGCGGCAGACAGGGGCCAAGAGACCCAGTACTTC. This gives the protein CSAADRGQETQYF.